This T cell receptor beta chain was observed in a study of cytomegalovirus exposure and HLA in healthy donors. The PCR employed 60 Vbeta primers together with 13 Jbeta primers. Original data processing: An analysis performed later counted about 80 million unique TCR beta chains (around 11 million of them shared). TCRdb's table, derived via immunoSEQ multiplex PCR, lists solely in-frame clones and lacks some. V, J and clone size reflect that table, while D and trimming were determined from the DNA. The table lists roughly 130,000 clones, around 85% of them singletons, with over 8.5% in the top ten. Study-level results: The authors listed 164 TCR beta chains as cytomegalovirus-associated. The authors later linked a missense DCLRE1C variant to TCR beta V- and J-gene trimming.

In regard to this clone: Its specificity is unknown.

Donors counted as nominally healthy when sampled, yet unrecorded immune exposures were likely. The J segment lost 9 bases and the V segment lost 5 bases, leaving 8 bases of the junction unmatched. Germline loops: CDR1 LNHDA, CDR2 SQIVND (reference sequence). The CDR3 has 14 amino acids. The sequence derives from a woman in her fifties or sixties in good health and CMV-seropositive. Sequencing used PBMCs. The rearrangement links TRBV19 to TRBJ1-5; 9 positions agree with TRBD1. This CDR3 is CASSRDRAGGPQHF. The DNA for the CDR3 is TGTGCCAGTAGTCGGGACAGGGCCGGCGGGCCCCAGCATTTT.